Each of the 6 T cell receptor beta chains below was sequenced from the same sample in a study of T-cell memory formation after mild COVID-19. TCRdb ran MiXCR on the 5' RACE reads and lists one entry per CDR3 protein. The sample has approximately 100,000 distinct CDR3 sequences, roughly 11% seen once. The material sequenced was PBMCs or a T cell subset sorted from them (not recorded which). The receptors shown here come from a man younger than 30 who had mild COVID-19 (a few samples of this study predate the infection). Cell type and time point are not known.

This clonotype has a handful of counts. This chain connects TRBV9 to TRBJ2-5, with D perhaps TRBD2 (5 bases). Germline values: CDR1 SGDLS, CDR2 YYNGEE. The CDR3 contains 18 residues. The V and J ends lost 4 bases and 5 bases respectively, with 27 bases between them. The CDR3: CASSYPQDLADAGETQYF. CDR3 in DNA: TGTGCCAGCAGCTACCCTCAGGACTTGGCCGACGCCGGGGAGACCCAGTACTTC.

This clonotype was picked up a small number of times. The chain joins TRBV6-2 or TRBV6-3 to TRBJ2-4; no reliable D call. Germline values: CDR1 MNHEY, CDR2 SVGEGT. V gave up 8 bases and J gave up 8 bases, with 10 bases separating them. This CDR3 region has 11 residues. In DNA, the CDR3 is TGTGCCAGCCAGGCTTTCGACATTCAGTACTTC. Its protein product is CASQAFDIQYF.

This clonotype was seen once. V gene TRBV7-2 combines with J gene TRBJ2-1; no clear D gene. This CDR3 has 14 residues. Germline V CDR1 and CDR2: SGHTA, FQGNSA. V lost 0 bases to trimming and J lost 7 bases, with 10 bases between them. CDR3 DNA sequence: TGTGCCAGCAGCTTAGCAGGCCGGTTAAATGAGCAGTTCTTC. It specifies CASSLAGRLNEQFF.

The rearrangement links TRBV27 to TRBJ1-5; 9 positions agree with TRBD1. Trimming removed 4 bases from V and 7 bases from J; junction bases left unmatched: 5. Looked up from germline, CDR1 is MNHEY and CDR2 is SMNVEV (reference sequence). CDR3 length: 14 residues. For the CDR3, the DNA is TGTGCCAGCAGTTCAGGACAGGGGAGGCAGCCCCAGCATTTT. Amino acids: CASSSGQGRQPQHF.

This chain joins TRBV4-1 and TRBJ1-6, with 9 bases fitting TRBD1. The V gene's germline CDR1 is MGHRA and CDR2 YSYEKL. V was clipped by 4 bases and J by 11 bases; unmatched bases: 15. This CDR3 has 17 residues. In DNA form, the CDR3 reads TGCGCCAGCAGCCGAAAGATACCGGGACAGGGTGCAACACCCCTCCACTTT. It codes for CASSRKIPGQGATPLHF.

This chain connects TRBV7-9 to TRBJ2-1; 7 bases map to TRBD2. The germline V gene encodes CDR1 SEHNR and CDR2 FQNEAQ (reference sequence). This CDR3 comprises 16 residues. Germline trimming cut 5 bases from V and 3 bases from J; bases unmatched to any gene: 10. This chain's CDR3 is CASSPIRSGDYNEQFF. The CDR3 nucleotides are TGTGCCAGCAGCCCGATCCGGAGCGGGGACTACAATGAGCAGTTCTTC.